This T cell receptor (beta chain) was sequenced for a study of blood T cell repertoires in COVID-19 (dated by TCRdb to the early 2020s). Notes on the research overall: Samples from collaborators originated in the United States, Italy and Spain and spanned both the acute and convalescent phases of COVID-19. The prospective study material was composed of cDNA or gDNA derived from T cells, B-cell-depleted T cells, or PBMCs. Deeply sampled blood TCRbeta repertoires from subjects exposed to, actively infected with, or recovered from COVID-19 were included in the dataset. The repertoires were released in a freely available public database intended as a resource for research on the immune response to SARS-CoV-2. The samples were drawn from two sources: the first 160 participants of the ongoing ImmuneRACE study, and fewer than 1,500 subjects contributed by 6 global collaborators. Sample metadata almost always included a de-identified subject ID, COVID-19 status, age in years and sex. HLA class I and class II types, where available, came from metadata supplied by the sample provider rather than from assay-based typing.

The collaborating institutions used their own protocols to collect whole blood in K2EDTA tubes. Collaborator samples were shipped for TCRbeta analysis as frozen whole blood, isolated PBMCs, or DNA extracted from either sample type. TCRbeta CDR3 regions were amplified from genomic DNA using the immunoSEQ Assay, a bias-controlled multiplex PCR. The study's processing was this. Nucleated cell counts per sample were estimated from amplification of reference gene primers within the assay. To quantify the absolute abundance of each unique TCRbeta CDR3 rearrangement, sequence reads were collapsed and filtered. For each sample, productive Simpson clonality was calculated by taking the square root of Simpson's diversity index across productive rearrangements. This immuneACCESS table, as held by TCRdb, lists in-frame sequences with V and J called but not all clones. Of the missing ones, under half trace to an unresolved V gene in checked studies; the others have no known cause. V, J and clone size are those of that table, while D and trimming were read from the DNA. Recorded for this sample are about 64,000 clones; 65% to 90% of them occurred a single time. The top ten hold more than 0.95% of the sample.

Turning to this clone: The antigen this receptor binds is unknown. No much larger clone exists at a distance of one base, and base qualities are not known.

Findings and caveats that apply to the study as a whole: How much clinical and demographic metadata was included differed by source and by participant, and the metadata was provided uncurated.

The TCR comes from a man aged 40-49 years with acute or convalescent COVID-19. The sequenced sample consisted of peripheral blood.

CDR3 region: CASTPLGGVSYNEQFF. The sequenced DNA is TGTGCCAGCACCCCGCTAGGCGGAGTATCCTACAATGAGCAGTTCTTC. In this chain, TRBV9 is recombined with TRBJ2-1; the D segment cannot be called with confidence. For CDR1 and CDR2, the germline V gene lists SGDLS and YYNGEE. Trimming at the junction amounts to 6 bases on V and 1 base on J, and the germline ends lie 17 bases apart. The CDR3 covers 16 residues, taking in both the cysteine and the phenylalanine. The kept DNA is CDR3 alone, 48 bases in frame from the first base.